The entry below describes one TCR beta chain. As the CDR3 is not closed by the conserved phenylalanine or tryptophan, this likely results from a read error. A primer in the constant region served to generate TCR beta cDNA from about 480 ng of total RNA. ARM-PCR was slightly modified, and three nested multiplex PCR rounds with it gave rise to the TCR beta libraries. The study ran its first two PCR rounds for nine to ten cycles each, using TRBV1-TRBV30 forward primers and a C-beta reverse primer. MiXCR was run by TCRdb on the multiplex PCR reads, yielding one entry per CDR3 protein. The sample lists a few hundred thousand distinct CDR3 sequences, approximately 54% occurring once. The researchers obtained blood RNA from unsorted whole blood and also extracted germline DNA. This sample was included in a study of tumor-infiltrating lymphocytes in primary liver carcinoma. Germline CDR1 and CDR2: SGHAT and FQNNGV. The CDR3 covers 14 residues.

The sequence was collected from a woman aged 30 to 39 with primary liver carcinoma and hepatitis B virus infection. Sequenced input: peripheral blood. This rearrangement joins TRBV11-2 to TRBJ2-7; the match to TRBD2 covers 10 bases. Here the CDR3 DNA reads TGTGCCAACAGCCAAGCGGGAGGGGTCGACGAGCAGTACATC. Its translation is CANSQAGGVDEQYI.